These 15 T cell receptor beta chains share one sample of origin, sequenced in a study of beta chain features in type 1 diabetes. Every isolated RNA sample was fully reverse transcribed, so sequencing captured expressed TCRB transcripts. Measured with immunoSEQ multiplex PCR; TCRdb has only the in-frame clones, and not every one. Of 70,000 to 95,000 clones in the sample, about a third were seen once. Sequencing was done on a sample of stem cell memory CD4+ T cells from blood. The receptors stem from a woman younger than 30 in good health.

This clone was observed a few times. The J gene is TRBJ1-1, the V gene TRBV19; D not certain. CDR3 length: 15 residues. The V and J ends lost 4 bases and 1 base respectively, with 13 bases between them. Germline V CDR1 and CDR2: LNHDA, SQIVND (reference sequence). For the CDR3, the DNA is TGTGCCAGTAGTAAGTTTGTGCGGGGGAACACTGAAGCTTTCTTT. Its protein is CASSKFVRGNTEAFF.

V gene TRBV7-8 combines with J gene TRBJ1-5, with a tentative D call TRBD1 (6 bases). CDR1 SGHVS and CDR2 FQNEAQ come from the germline V gene. This CDR3 region has 18 residues. V was clipped by 5 bases and J by 2 bases, with 22 bases between them. The CDR3 loop reads CASSGRGGGGRGNQPQHF. The CDR3 bases are TGTGCCAGCAGCGGACGCGGCGGGGGCGGAAGAGGCAATCAGCCCCAGCATTTT.

This clone was observed a few times. The J gene is TRBJ2-7, the V gene TRBV4-1; TRBD2 is a possible D gene (5 bases). The germline CDR1 and CDR2 sequences are MGHRA and YSYEKL. The CDR3 runs 15 residues. V lost 4 bases, J lost 4 bases, and 17 bases lay in between. The CDR3 sequence: CASSLRTGSHYEQYF. CDR3 coding DNA: TGCGCCAGCAGCCTTCGTACGGGGAGTCATTACGAGCAGTACTTC.

The chain combines TRBV5-6 with TRBJ2-6; tentatively, D is TRBD1 (5 bases). CDR1 is SGHDT and CDR2 is YYEEEE in the germline V gene. V was shortened by 7 bases and J by 1 base, with 18 bases between the two germline ends. The CDR3 runs to 17 residues. CDR3: CASGVLGLPSGANVLTF. CDR3 bases: TGTGCCAGCGGTGTTTTGGGGCTACCTTCTGGGGCCAACGTCCTGACTTTC.

The chain is built from TRBV5-1 and TRBJ2-6; a possible D gene is TRBD1 (6 bases). Trimming pared 4 bases from V and 0 bases from J, leaving 17 bases between. Germline V CDR1 and CDR2: SGHRS, YFSETQ. The CDR3 contains 18 residues. In DNA form, the CDR3 reads TGCGCCAGCAGCCATCAGGGGCCCGACCTCTCTGGGGCCAACGTCCTGACTTTC. It is translated as CASSHQGPDLSGANVLTF. Full variable domain (outside the CDR3, taken from reference TRBV5-1 and TRBJ2-6): KAGVTQTPRYLIKTRGQQVTLSCSPISGHRSVSWYQQTPGQGLQFLFEYFSETQRNKGNFPGRFSGRQFSNSRSEMNVSTLELGDSALYLCASSHQGPDLSGANVLTFGAGSRLTVL.

V and J are TRBV29-1 and TRBJ2-5, with 16 bases fitting TRBD2. Per the germline V gene, CDR1 is SQVTM and CDR2 is ANQGSEA. CDR3 length: 19 residues. V shed 6 bases and J 4 bases; nucleotides not matched to a gene: 17. The CDR3 reads CSVLTSGTSGRVGSETQYF. CDR3 DNA sequence: TGCAGCGTCCTCACTTCCGGGACTAGCGGGAGGGTTGGTTCAGAGACCCAGTACTTC.

This clone was counted only a few times. V and J are TRBV5-4 and TRBJ2-2; 7 bases are a match to TRBD1. Germline V gene lookup returns CDR1 SGHNT and CDR2 YYREEE (reference sequence). V lost 3 bases, J lost 6 bases, and 11 bases stayed unmatched. The CDR3 sequence is 16 residues long. The chain's CDR3 is CASSSRIAGGAGELFF. The CDR3 coding sequence is TGTGCCAGCAGCTCCCGCATTGCAGGGGGTGCCGGGGAGCTGTTTTTT.

The chain employs TRBV7-2 and TRBJ2-7, with D perhaps matching TRBD1 (5 bases). V gave up 6 bases and J gave up 3 bases, with 12 bases separating them. CDR3 length: 13 amino acids. Germline V gene sequence: CDR1 SGHTA, CDR2 FQGNSA. Here the CDR3 DNA reads TGTGCCAGCAGTTTGCGACAGTACTACGAGCAGTACTTC. This gives the protein CASSLRQYYEQYF. Supplemented by reference TRBV7-2 and TRBJ2-7, the full variable domain reads GAGVSQSPSNKVTEKGKDVELRCDPISGHTALYWYRQSLGQGLEFLIYFQGNSAPDKSGLPSDRFSAERTGGSVSTLTIQRTQQEDSAVYLCASSLRQYYEQYFGPGTRLTVT.

This clone was detected only a few times. The chain uses TRBV2 and TRBJ1-2; 7 nucleotides agree with TRBD1. J gave up 8 bases and V 2 bases, and 8 bases lay outside the gene matches. The CDR3 is 14 amino acids. CDR1 and CDR2 (germline): SNHLY, FYNNEI. The CDR3 is CASSEQGGFEGYTF. The DNA for the CDR3 is TGTGCCAGCAGTGAACAAGGGGGCTTCGAGGGCTACACCTTC.

This chain connects TRBV4-2 to TRBJ2-2, with D hard to call. Germline CDR1 and CDR2: LGHNA and YNFKEQ. The CDR3 extends over 16 amino acids. With 0 bases removed from V and 6 bases from J, the gap between germline ends came to 14 bases. The DNA for the CDR3 is TGTGCCAGCAGCCAAGAGGCGAGACTGAATCCCGGGGAGCTGTTTTTT. Translating it yields CASSQEARLNPGELFF.

This clone was seen a few times. The chain links TRBV11-2 to TRBJ1-2; 7 positions match TRBD1. V lost 6 bases to trimming and J lost 6 bases; unmatched junction nucleotides: 7. The CDR3 runs to 13 residues. Germline V gene sequence: CDR1 SGHAT, CDR2 FQNNGV. CDR3 loop: CASSFTGDDGYTF. The CDR3 nucleotides read TGTGCCAGCAGTTTCACAGGGGATGATGGCTACACCTTC.

This clone was seen once. This chain joins TRBV5-6 and TRBJ1-2; TRBD1 matches at 8 bases. This CDR3 region has 15 residues. Germline CDR1 and CDR2: SGHDT and YYEEEE. The V and J ends lost 4 bases and 1 base, in that order; junction bases with no gene match: 6. The CDR3 spells CASSLRTGFNYGYTF. The CDR3, as DNA: TGTGCCAGCAGCCTGAGGACAGGGTTTAACTATGGCTACACCTTC.

The V call is TRBV5-4, the J call TRBJ2-3; D might be TRBD1 (5 bases). The CDR3 runs to 16 residues. Deletions cut 4 bases from V and 2 bases from J, with 17 bases between. Germline V gives CDR1 SGHNT, CDR2 YYREEE (reference sequence). The CDR3 DNA reads as TGTGCCAGCAGCCCAGACAGTTCCTCATTCACAGATACGCAGTATTTT. It encodes CASSPDSSSFTDTQYF.

The chain couples TRBV29-1 to TRBJ2-3; the match to TRBD1 covers 10 bases. The V gene end was trimmed by 8 bases and the J gene end by 1 base; junction bases not matched to a gene: 3. Germline lookup yields CDR1 SQVTM and CDR2 ANQGSEA. This CDR3 is 13 amino acids long. The DNA of the CDR3 is TGCAGCTCCGGGACAGGGGGCACAGATACGCAGTATTTT. It codes for CSSGTGGTDTQYF.

The chain couples TRBV6-5 to TRBJ1-2, with D maybe TRBD1 (5 bases). Trimming took off 0 bases at V and 8 bases at J, with 10 bases between the two ends. CDR1 MNHEY and CDR2 SVGAGI come from the germline V gene. The CDR3 has 13 amino acids. The CDR3 sequence: CASSYSLGGGYTF. The CDR3 DNA sequence: TGTGCCAGCAGTTACTCGCTGGGGGGGGGCTACACCTTC.